This TCR beta chain was captured by sequencing in a study of naive and memory T cell subsets. This clonotype appeared a few times. Its antigen is still unknown. The V gene end was trimmed by 7 bases and the J gene end by 9 bases; junction bases not matched to a gene: 11. Looked up from germline, CDR1 is SQVTM and CDR2 is ANQGSEA. The length of the CDR3 is 13 residues. Findings and limits, study-wide: No ground truth validated the naive and memory repertoire findings. Clonotypes are single alpha or beta chains, not paired receptors. Possibly reflecting memory cells re-expressing CD45RA, a few larger clonotypes occurred in naive repertoires, especially CD8.

Both TRBC1 and TRBC2 were covered by a beta constant-region primer of two equimolar oligonucleotides. Ligated cDNA was amplified by four rounds of PCR with nested alpha and beta constant-region primers and SP2. Ligation attached a single-stranded oligonucleotide with a 12-nucleotide UMI and the SP2 primer to the cDNA 3' end. Via MiXCR, TCRdb re-called the UMI-ligation and nested PCR reads, giving one row per CDR3 protein. The repertoire consists of roughly 140,000 distinct CDR3 sequences, with approximately 21% occurring once and the leading ten covering 0.55% to 0.75%. Separate alpha and beta amplification began at the second PCR step.

The TCR was taken from a human donor in good health. The specimen was naive CD8+ T cells from blood. This chain joins TRBV29-1 and TRBJ2-1; 8 bases line up with TRBD2. The CDR3 DNA is TGCAGCGCGCTTAGGACTAGCAGTGGTGAGCAGTTCTTC. This codes for CSALRTSSGEQFF.